Listed below are T cell receptor beta chains from one sample, sequenced in a study of OX40 agonist ivuxolimab in advanced cancers. Sequencing used immunoSEQ multiplex PCR; TCRdb keeps in-frame clones, though not all of them. The sample shows about 76,000 clones, approximately 88% of them seen only once. Specimen: CD4+ or CD8+ T cells sorted from blood, collected in a trial of the OX40 agonist ivuxolimab. These receptors came from an adult with an advanced solid tumor such as melanoma, head and neck, liver or kidney cancer. Both conserved end residues are part of each CDR3. The D gene is left open where the match is weak. Part of the rows lack a size; the others show once, few, many or a class for expanded clones.

v_call	clone_size	d_call	j_call	cdr3_length	cdr3_nt	cdr3_aa
TRBV27	-	-	TRBJ2-1	16	TGTGCCAGCAGTTTACTCTTCCGGGGAGAGGACAATGAGCAGTTCTTC	CASSLLFRGEDNEQFF
TRBV6-1	-	-	TRBJ1-3	15	TGTGCCAGCAGCGAGCTCGGGGGGTCTGGAAACACCATATATTTT	CASSELGGSGNTIYF
TRBV6-5	-	-	TRBJ2-5	13	TGTGCCAGCAGTTACATTCTCTCGAAGACCCAGTACTTC	CASSYILSKTQYF
TRBV6-6	-	TRBD1	TRBJ2-1	13	TGTGCCAGTAAAAGGACAGGGGGAAATGAGCAGTTCTTC	CASKRTGGNEQFF
TRBV18	few	TRBD1	TRBJ1-2	17	TGTGCCAGCTCATTACCGGGACAGGGGGCACTACAATATGGCTACACCTTC	CASSLPGQGALQYGYTF
TRBV4-1	-	TRBD2	TRBJ2-1	16	TGCGCCAGCAGCCACCCGGGGACTAGCAGAGACAATGAGCAGTTCTTC	CASSHPGTSRDNEQFF
TRBV7-6	-	-	TRBJ2-2	14	TGTGCCAGCAGCTTAAGCCCCAACACCGGGGAGCTGTTTTTT	CASSLSPNTGELFF
TRBV11-3	-	-	TRBJ2-7	12	TGTGCCAGCAGCTTAGCCAGTTACGAGCAGTACTTC	CASSLASYEQYF
TRBV6-4	-	-	TRBJ1-5	14	TGTGCCAGCAGTGAAAGGGCCCATGTCCAGCCCCAGCATTTT	CASSERAHVQPQHF
TRBV5-4	-	-	TRBJ2-1	13	TGTGCCAGCAGGACTCCTGGAACGGATGAGCAGTTCTTC	CASRTPGTDEQFF
TRBV6-5	-	-	TRBJ1-3	13	TGTGCCAGCAGTTACGGGAACGGAAACACCATATATTTT	CASSYGNGNTIYF
TRBV28	-	-	TRBJ2-7	11	TGTGCCAGCGGGCAGGGCTACGAGCAGTACTTC	CASGQGYEQYF
TRBV5-1	-	-	TRBJ2-3	18	TGCGCCAGCAGCTTGAACCCCCCAAGGGCACTTAGCACAGATACGCAGTATTTT	CASSLNPPRALSTDTQYF
TRBV7-8	-	-	TRBJ1-4	11	TGTGCCAGCAGCTTTGACGAAAAACTGTTTTTT	CASSFDEKLFF
TRBV6-6	-	-	TRBJ1-2	12	TGTGCCAGCAGCACCGGCCCGGAGGGCTACACCTTC	CASSTGPEGYTF
TRBV10-1	-	-	TRBJ2-1	13	TGCGCCAGCAGTGAGGTCGGGGCCAATGAGCAGTTCTTC	CASSEVGANEQFF
TRBV18	-	-	TRBJ2-1	14	TGTGCCAGCTGGCCGGGTCTTCGCGGGAATGAGCAGTTCTTC	CASWPGLRGNEQFF
TRBV19	-	TRBD1	TRBJ2-1	14	TGTGCCAGTAGTATAGAGACAGGGGGGAATGAGCAGTTCTTC	CASSIETGGNEQFF
TRBV6-5	-	-	TRBJ1-2	16	TGTGCCAGCAGTTATTACAGGCCACCGGGAGGATATGGCTACACCTTC	CASSYYRPPGGYGYTF
TRBV9	-	TRBD1	TRBJ1-1	14	TGTGCCAGCAGCGTCACAGGGGGTCTAACTGAAGCTTTCTTT	CASSVTGGLTEAFF
TRBV6-6	-	TRBD1	TRBJ1-2	15	TGTGCCAGCAGTTACGGGGGACAGGGGAACTATGGCTACACCTTC	CASSYGGQGNYGYTF
TRBV10-3	-	-	TRBJ2-5	14	TGTGCCATCAGTGATGGGGGATCGCGGGAGACCCAGTACTTC	CAISDGGSRETQYF
TRBV6-6	-	TRBD1	TRBJ1-1	14	TGTGCCAGCAGCCCCGGGACAGCGAACACTGAAGCTTTCTTT	CASSPGTANTEAFF
TRBV28	-	-	TRBJ1-1	16	TGTGCCAGCAGTTTAACGGCGATCCGATTTTACACTGAAGCTTTCTTT	CASSLTAIRFYTEAFF
TRBV7-2	-	TRBD2	TRBJ2-1	15	TGTGCCAGCAGCTCGACTAGCGGGAGTATCAATGAGCAGTTCTTC	CASSSTSGSINEQFF
TRBV11-2	-	-	TRBJ2-7	14	TGTGCCAGCAGCTTAGGTCCGGGCGGATACGAGCAGTACTTC	CASSLGPGGYEQYF
TRBV4-2	-	-	TRBJ2-7	14	TGTGCCAGCAGCCGGGTGGGGGAAATCTACGAGCAGTACTTC	CASSRVGEIYEQYF
TRBV7-9	-	-	TRBJ2-5	15	TGTGCCAGCAGCTTAGCGATCCGGCAACAAGAGACCCAGTACTTC	CASSLAIRQQETQYF
TRBV4-1	-	-	TRBJ1-5	16	TGCGCCAGCAGCCAAGAGCAGGTCACCTACCATCAGCCCCAGCATTTT	CASSQEQVTYHQPQHF
TRBV5-1	-	TRBD2	TRBJ2-3	16	TGCGCCAGCAGCACCTACCTAGCGGAACGCACAGATACGCAGTATTTT	CASSTYLAERTDTQYF
TRBV7-2	-	-	TRBJ1-1	18	TGTGCCAGCAGCTTAGTGTCCAGGTCAAGGATACTGAACACTGAAGCTTTCTTT	CASSLVSRSRILNTEAFF
TRBV19	-	-	TRBJ1-5	12	TGTGCCAGTTCGCGGTTCCTTGGGCCCCAGCATTTT	CASSRFLGPQHF
TRBV7-9	-	-	TRBJ2-3	14	TGTGCCAGCAGCTTAGTCCCCCCGTGGGATACGCAGTATTTT	CASSLVPPWDTQYF
TRBV27	-	-	TRBJ1-2	16	TGTGCCAGCAGTTCCACCATCAAGCTAACCTTCTATGGCTACACCTTC	CASSSTIKLTFYGYTF
TRBV5-6	-	-	TRBJ1-2	12	TGTGCCAGCAGCCAGGGACTTAGGAGCTACACCTTC	CASSQGLRSYTF
TRBV19	-	-	TRBJ1-1	16	TGTGCCAGTACGAGAGGGACAACATTCATGAACACTGAAGCTTTCTTT	CASTRGTTFMNTEAFF
TRBV15	once	TRBD2	TRBJ2-1	15	TGTGCCACCAGCGGGAGAGCGGGAGGGGGGAATGAGCAGTTCTTC	CATSGRAGGGNEQFF
TRBV7-9	-	TRBD1	TRBJ2-7	14	TGTGCCAGCAGTTATACAGGGGCCAACTACGAGCAGTACTTC	CASSYTGANYEQYF
TRBV27	-	-	TRBJ1-2	13	TGTGCCAGCAGTGATTCTACAGGGCTTGGCTACACCTTC	CASSDSTGLGYTF
TRBV7-3	-	TRBD1	TRBJ2-7	17	TGTGCCAGCAGCCCAGAGATTGCGGCAGGGGGTAACTACGAGCAGTACTTC	CASSPEIAAGGNYEQYF
TRBV29-1	-	-	TRBJ2-5	12	TGCAGCGTTCCCTATCCGGGGGAGACCCAGTACTTC	CSVPYPGETQYF
TRBV9	-	-	TRBJ2-7	14	TGTGCCAGCAGCGTAGCCAGGGTACCCTACGAGCAGTACTTC	CASSVARVPYEQYF
TRBV4-2	-	-	TRBJ2-2	14	TGTGCCAGCAGCCCCACCGGCGGGCCAGGGGAGCTGTTTTTT	CASSPTGGPGELFF
TRBV13	-	-	TRBJ2-7	11	TGTGCCAGCAGCTTTGGGTACGAGCAGTACTTC	CASSFGYEQYF
TRBV7-8	once	TRBD2	TRBJ2-1	14	TGTGCCAGCAGCTTTCAGCGGGGCTACAATGAGCAGTTCTTC	CASSFQRGYNEQFF
TRBV30	-	-	TRBJ1-4	16	TGTGCCTGGAGCCCCGGCCCCGATCCTCGAGGGGAAAAACTGTTTTTT	CAWSPGPDPRGEKLFF
TRBV5-4	-	TRBD2	TRBJ2-1	15	TGTGCCAGCAGCTTAACTAGCGGGAGTCACAATGAGCAGTTCTTC	CASSLTSGSHNEQFF
TRBV6-1	-	-	TRBJ2-1	13	TGTGCCAGCAAATTTGCCCCCGACAATGAGCAGTTCTTC	CASKFAPDNEQFF
TRBV27	-	-	TRBJ2-1	14	TGTGCCAGCAGTTCGGGGATCGTTGGGAATGAGCAGTTCTTC	CASSSGIVGNEQFF
TRBV6-1	-	-	TRBJ1-5	13	TGTGCCAGCAGTTGGGGGCTAAATCAGCCCCAGCATTTT	CASSWGLNQPQHF
TRBV30	-	-	TRBJ1-5	13	TGTGCCTGGAGTCCGGGAATAAATCAGCCCCAGCATTTT	CAWSPGINQPQHF
TRBV2	-	-	TRBJ1-1	13	TGTGCCAGCAAAGGCCCGTGGGGCACTGAAGCTTTCTTT	CASKGPWGTEAFF
TRBV15	once	-	TRBJ2-5	15	TGTGCCACCAGCAGAGCGGGAGAGATCCAAGAGACCCAGTACTTC	CATSRAGEIQETQYF
TRBV7-3	-	TRBD2	TRBJ2-1	15	TGTGCCAGCAGCCTACTATGGACTAGCGGGAGTGAGCAGTTCTTC	CASSLLWTSGSEQFF
TRBV7-9	-	-	TRBJ2-1	14	TGTGCCAGCAGCTTGGCTAGCTTCGGGAATGAGCAGTTCTTC	CASSLASFGNEQFF
TRBV5-8	few	TRBD2	TRBJ2-1	17	TGTGCCAGCAGCTTGGTCGGGACTAGCGGTCCCTACAATGAGCAGTTCTTC	CASSLVGTSGPYNEQFF
TRBV4-2	-	TRBD2	TRBJ2-7	14	TGTGCCAGCAGCCCCCAGTGGGAGGGCTACGAGCAGTACTTC	CASSPQWEGYEQYF
TRBV6-6	-	-	TRBJ1-4	13	TGTGCCACCTCCTCTACTCCTAATGAAAAACTGTTTTTT	CATSSTPNEKLFF
TRBV11-3	-	-	TRBJ1-4	15	TGTGCCAGCAGCAGACGGGTCGGGGGTGAGGAAAAACTGTTTTTT	CASSRRVGGEEKLFF
TRBV6-1	-	-	TRBJ1-3	14	TGTGCCAGCAGTGAGGTTAACTCTGGAAACACCATATATTTT	CASSEVNSGNTIYF